This T cell receptor beta chain was identified during a study of T cell changes during pregnancy in multiple sclerosis. This clone has just a few counts. Germline V CDR1 and CDR2: LNHDA, SQIVND (reference sequence). There are 16 residues in the CDR3. V shed 0 bases, J shed 4 bases, and the junction held 5 bases outside the gene matches. The repertoire was sequenced with immunoSEQ multiplex PCR; TCRdb's copy has only in-frame clones and lacks some. The sample yields tens of thousands of clones, roughly nine tenths seen once. The chain carries TRBV19 and TRBJ1-5; 8 nucleotides match TRBD1. The sequence derives from a female donor with multiple sclerosis, enrolled in a pregnancy study. The sequences come from CD8+ T cells from peripheral blood mononuclear cells, collected in the second trimester of pregnancy. This chain's CDR3 is CASSIDSGGRNQPQHF. CDR3 DNA: TGTGCCAGTAGTATAGACTCAGGGGGCAGGAATCAGCCCCAGCATTTT.